This record covers a single T cell receptor beta chain. What it recognizes is unknown. The template used for profiling TCR beta VDJ and CDR3 was genomic DNA. Each CDR3 protein is one row after TCRdb ran MiXCR on the reads. The sample lists about 190,000 distinct CDR3 sequences, around 59% seen once, with 15% to 20% in the top ten. This sample is drawn from a study of CD8+CD57+ T cells in acquired aplastic anemia. Study-level findings and limits: Patients had roughly 30 CD8+ CDR3 sequences in common with controls (the shared set). Between the patient and control groups, CD8+ Simpson's diversity did not differ significantly.

This receptor was identified in a human donor in good health, serving as a control. The sequencing sample was made of sorted CD4+, CD8+, or CD8+CD57+ T cells (not recorded which) from PBMCs.

CDR3 region: CATSDYPETETQYF. The DNA of the CDR3 is TGTGCCACCAGTGATTATCCAGAGACAGAGACCCAGTACTTC. The V and J genes are TRBV24-1 and TRBJ2-5; D gene ambiguous. CDR1 and CDR2 from the germline V gene are KGHDR and SFDVKD. This CDR3 is 14 amino acids long. The V end was cut by 2 bases, the J end by 4 bases, with 10 bases between.